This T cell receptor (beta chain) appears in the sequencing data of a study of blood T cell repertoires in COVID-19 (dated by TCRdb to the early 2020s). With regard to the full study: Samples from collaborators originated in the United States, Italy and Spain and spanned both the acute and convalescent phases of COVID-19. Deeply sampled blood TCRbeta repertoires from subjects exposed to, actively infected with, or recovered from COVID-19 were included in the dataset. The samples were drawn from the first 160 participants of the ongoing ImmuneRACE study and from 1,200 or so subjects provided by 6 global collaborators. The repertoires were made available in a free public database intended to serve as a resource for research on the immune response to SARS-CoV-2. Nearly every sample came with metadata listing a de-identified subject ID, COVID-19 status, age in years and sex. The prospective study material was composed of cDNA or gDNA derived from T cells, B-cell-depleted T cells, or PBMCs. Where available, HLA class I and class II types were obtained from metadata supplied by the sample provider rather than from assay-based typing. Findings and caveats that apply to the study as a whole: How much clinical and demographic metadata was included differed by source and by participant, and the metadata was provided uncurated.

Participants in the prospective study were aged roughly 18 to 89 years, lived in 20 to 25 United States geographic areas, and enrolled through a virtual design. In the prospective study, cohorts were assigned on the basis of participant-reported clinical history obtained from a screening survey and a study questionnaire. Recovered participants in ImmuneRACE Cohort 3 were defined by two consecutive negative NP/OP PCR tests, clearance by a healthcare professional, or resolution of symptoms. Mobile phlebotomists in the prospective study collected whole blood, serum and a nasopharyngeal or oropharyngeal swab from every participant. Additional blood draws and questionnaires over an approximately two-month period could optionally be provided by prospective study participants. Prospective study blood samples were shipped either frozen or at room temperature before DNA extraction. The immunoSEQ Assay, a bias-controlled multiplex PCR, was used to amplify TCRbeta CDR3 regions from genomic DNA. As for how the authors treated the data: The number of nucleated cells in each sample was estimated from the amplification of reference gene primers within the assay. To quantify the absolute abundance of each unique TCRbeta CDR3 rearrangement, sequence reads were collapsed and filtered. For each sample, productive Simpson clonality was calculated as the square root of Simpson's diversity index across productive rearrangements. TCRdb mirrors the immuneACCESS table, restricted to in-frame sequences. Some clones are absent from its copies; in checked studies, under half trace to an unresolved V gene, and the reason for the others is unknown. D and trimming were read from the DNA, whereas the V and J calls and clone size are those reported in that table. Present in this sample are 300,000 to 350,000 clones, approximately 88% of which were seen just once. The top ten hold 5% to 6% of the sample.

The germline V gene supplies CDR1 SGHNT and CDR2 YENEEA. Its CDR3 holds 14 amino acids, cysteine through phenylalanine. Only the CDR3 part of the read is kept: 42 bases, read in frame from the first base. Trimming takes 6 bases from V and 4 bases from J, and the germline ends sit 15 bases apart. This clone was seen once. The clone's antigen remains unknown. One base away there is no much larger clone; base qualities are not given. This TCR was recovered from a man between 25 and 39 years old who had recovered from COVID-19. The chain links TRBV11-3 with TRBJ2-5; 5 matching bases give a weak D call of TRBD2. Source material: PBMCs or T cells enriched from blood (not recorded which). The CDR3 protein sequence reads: CASSLWPSGETQYF. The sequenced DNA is TGTGCCAGCAGTTTATGGCCAAGCGGAGAGACCCAGTACTTC.